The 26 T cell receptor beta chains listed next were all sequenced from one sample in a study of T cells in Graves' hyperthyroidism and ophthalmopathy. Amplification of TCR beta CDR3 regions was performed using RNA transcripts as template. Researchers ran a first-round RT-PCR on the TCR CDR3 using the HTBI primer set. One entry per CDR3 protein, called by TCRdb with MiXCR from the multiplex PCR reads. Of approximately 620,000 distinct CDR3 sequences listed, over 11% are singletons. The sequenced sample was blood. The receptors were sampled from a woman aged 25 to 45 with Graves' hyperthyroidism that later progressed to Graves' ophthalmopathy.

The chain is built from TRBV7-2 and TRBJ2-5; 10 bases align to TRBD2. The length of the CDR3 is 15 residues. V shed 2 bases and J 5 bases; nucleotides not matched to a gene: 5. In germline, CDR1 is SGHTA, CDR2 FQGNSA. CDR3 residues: CASSLPLAGRETQYF. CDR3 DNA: TGTGCCAGCAGCTTACCACTAGCGGGACGGGAGACCCAGTACTTC.

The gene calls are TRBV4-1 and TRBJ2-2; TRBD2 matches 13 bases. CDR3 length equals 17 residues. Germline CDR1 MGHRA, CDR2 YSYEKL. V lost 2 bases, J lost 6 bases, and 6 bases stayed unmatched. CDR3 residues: CASSQPLAGGQAGELFF. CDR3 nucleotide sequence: TGCGCCAGCAGCCAACCACTAGCGGGAGGGCAAGCCGGGGAGCTGTTTTTT.

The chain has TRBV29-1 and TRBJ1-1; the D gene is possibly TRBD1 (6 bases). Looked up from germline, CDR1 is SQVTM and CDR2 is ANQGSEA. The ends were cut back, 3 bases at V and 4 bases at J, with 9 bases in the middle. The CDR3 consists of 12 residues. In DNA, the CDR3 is TGCAGCGTTGAGGACAGCACCACTGAAGCTTTCTTT. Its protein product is CSVEDSTTEAFF.

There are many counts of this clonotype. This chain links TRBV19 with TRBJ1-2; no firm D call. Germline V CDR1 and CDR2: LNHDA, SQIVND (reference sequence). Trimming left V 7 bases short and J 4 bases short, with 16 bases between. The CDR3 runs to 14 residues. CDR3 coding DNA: TGTGCCAGTATGCCAGAGAACACCCTCTATGGCTACACCTTC. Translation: CASMPENTLYGYTF.

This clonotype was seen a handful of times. The CDR3 spells CASSVTGQPGQETQYF. CDR3 coding DNA: TGTGCCAGCAGCGTGACAGGACAACCAGGCCAAGAGACCCAGTACTTC. The rearrangement joins TRBV9 to TRBJ2-5; a weak D match, TRBD1 (6 bases). The CDR3 runs 16 residues. The germline V gene has CDR1 SGDLS and CDR2 YYNGEE. Deletions cut 2 bases from V and 1 base from J, with 15 bases between.

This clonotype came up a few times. The CDR3 loop is CASSDPWAGGGIQYF. CDR3 nucleotide sequence: TGTGCCAGCAGTGACCCCTGGGCAGGGGGGGGCATTCAGTACTTC. The V and J genes are TRBV25-1 and TRBJ2-4, with D tentatively TRBD1 or TRBD2 (7 bases each). V was trimmed by 3 bases and J by 9 bases, leaving 18 bases between them. The CDR3 length is 15 residues. Looked up from germline, CDR1 is MGHDK and CDR2 is SYGVNS.

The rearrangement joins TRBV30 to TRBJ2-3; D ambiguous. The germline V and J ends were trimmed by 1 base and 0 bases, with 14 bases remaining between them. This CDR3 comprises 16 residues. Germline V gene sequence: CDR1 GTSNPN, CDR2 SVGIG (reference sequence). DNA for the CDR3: TGTGCCTGGAGTGCGGCTTGGGATTTTAGCACAGATACGCAGTATTTT. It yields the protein CAWSAAWDFSTDTQYF.

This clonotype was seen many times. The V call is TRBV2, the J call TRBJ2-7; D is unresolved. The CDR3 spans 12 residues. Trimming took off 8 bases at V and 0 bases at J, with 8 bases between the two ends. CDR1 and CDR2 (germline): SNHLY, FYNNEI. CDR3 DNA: TGTGCCAGCGGGATAGTCTCCTACGAGCAGTACTTC. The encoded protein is CASGIVSYEQYF.

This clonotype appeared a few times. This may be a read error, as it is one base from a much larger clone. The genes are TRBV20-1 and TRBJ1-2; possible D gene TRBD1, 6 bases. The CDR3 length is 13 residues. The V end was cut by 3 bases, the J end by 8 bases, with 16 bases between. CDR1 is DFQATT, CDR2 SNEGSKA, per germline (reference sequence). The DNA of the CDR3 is TGCAGTGCTAGTACGGCAGGGGCGGTCGGCTACACCTTC. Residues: CSASTAGAVGYTF.

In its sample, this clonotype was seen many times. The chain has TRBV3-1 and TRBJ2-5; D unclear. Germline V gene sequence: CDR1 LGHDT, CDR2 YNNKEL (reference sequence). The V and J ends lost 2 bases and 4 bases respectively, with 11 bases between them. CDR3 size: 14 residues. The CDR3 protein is CASSQFGVPETQYF. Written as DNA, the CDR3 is TGTGCCAGCAGCCAATTTGGGGTACCAGAGACCCAGTACTTC.

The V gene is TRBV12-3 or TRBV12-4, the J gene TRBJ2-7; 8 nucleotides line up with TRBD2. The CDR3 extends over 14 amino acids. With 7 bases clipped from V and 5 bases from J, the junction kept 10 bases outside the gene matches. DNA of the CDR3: TGTGCCAGCATGCACGGGACTAGTCTTAACGAGCAGTACTTC. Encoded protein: CASMHGTSLNEQYF.

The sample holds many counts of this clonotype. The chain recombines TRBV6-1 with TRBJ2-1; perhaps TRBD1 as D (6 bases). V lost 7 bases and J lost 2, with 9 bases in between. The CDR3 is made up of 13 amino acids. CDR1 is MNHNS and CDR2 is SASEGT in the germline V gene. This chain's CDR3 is CASNGQPYNEQFF. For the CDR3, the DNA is TGTGCCAGCAATGGACAGCCCTACAATGAGCAGTTCTTC.

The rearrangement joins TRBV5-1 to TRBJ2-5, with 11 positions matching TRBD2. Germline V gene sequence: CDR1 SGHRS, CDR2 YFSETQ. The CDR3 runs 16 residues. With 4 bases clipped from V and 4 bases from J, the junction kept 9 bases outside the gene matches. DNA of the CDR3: TGCGCCAGCAGCCCCCCGGGACTAGCGGCTCTAGAGACCCAGTACTTC. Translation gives CASSPPGLAALETQYF.

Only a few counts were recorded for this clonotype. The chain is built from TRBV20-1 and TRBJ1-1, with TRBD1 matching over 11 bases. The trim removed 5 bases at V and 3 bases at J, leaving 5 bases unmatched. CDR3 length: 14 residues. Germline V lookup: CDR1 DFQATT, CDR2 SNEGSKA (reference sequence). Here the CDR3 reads CSARTGGLYTEAFF. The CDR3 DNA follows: TGCAGTGCTCGGACAGGGGGCTTGTACACTGAAGCTTTCTTT.

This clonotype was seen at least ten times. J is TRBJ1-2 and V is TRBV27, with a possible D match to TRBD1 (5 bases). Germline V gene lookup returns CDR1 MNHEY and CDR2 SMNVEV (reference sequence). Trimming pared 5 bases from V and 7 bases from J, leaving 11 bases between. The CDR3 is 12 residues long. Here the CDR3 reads CASSGRDGGYTF. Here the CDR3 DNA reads TGTGCCAGCAGTGGGAGGGACGGTGGCTACACCTTC.

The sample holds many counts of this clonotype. The CDR3 region is CASSSQNPQQSSNTEAFF. Written as DNA, the CDR3 is TGTGCCAGCTCATCCCAAAACCCTCAGCAAAGTTCGAACACTGAAGCTTTCTTT. J is TRBJ1-1 and V is TRBV18; D gene unclear. The germline V gene has CDR1 KGHSH and CDR2 LQKENI. V shed 5 bases and J shed 1 base, with 23 bases lying between them. The CDR3 totals 18 residues.

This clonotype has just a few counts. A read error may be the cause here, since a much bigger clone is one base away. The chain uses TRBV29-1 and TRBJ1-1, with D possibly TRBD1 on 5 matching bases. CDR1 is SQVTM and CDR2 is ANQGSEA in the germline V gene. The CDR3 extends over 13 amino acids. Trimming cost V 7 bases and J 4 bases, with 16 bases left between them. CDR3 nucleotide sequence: TGCAGCGCTGGCGGCAGGGACGGCACTGAAGCTTTCTTT. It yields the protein CSAGGRDGTEAFF.

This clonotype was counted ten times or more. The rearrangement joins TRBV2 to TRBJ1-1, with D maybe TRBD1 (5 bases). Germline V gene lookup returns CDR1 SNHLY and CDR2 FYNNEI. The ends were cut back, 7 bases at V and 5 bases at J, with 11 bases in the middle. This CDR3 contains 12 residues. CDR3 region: CASKIGGTEAFF. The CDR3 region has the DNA TGTGCCAGCAAAATCGGGGGGACTGAAGCTTTCTTT.

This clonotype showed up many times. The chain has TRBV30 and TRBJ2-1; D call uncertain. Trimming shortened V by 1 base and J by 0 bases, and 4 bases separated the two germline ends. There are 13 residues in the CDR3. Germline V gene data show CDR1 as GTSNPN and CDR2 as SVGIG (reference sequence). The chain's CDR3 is CAWSGYSYNEQFF. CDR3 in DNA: TGTGCCTGGAGTGGGTACTCCTACAATGAGCAGTTCTTC.

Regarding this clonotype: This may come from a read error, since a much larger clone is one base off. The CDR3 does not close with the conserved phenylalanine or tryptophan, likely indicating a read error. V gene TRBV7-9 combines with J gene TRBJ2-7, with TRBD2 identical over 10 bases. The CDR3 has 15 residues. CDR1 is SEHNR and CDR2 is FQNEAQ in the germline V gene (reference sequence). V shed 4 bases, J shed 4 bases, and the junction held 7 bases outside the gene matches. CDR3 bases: TGTGCCAGCAGCTCCCTAGCGGGAGTCGGTTACGAGCAGTACTCC. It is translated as CASSSLAGVGYEQYS.

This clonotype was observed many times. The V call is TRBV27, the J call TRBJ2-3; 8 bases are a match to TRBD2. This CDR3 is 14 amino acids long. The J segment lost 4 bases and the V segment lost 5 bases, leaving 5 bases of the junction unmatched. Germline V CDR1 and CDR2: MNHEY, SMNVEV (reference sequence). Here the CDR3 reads CASSEGLVADTQYF. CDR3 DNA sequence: TGTGCCAGCAGTGAGGGACTAGTGGCAGATACGCAGTATTTT.

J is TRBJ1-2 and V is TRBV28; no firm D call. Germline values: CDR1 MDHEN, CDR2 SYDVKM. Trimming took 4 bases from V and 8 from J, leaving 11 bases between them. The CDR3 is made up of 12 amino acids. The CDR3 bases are TGTGCCAGCAGTTCCGGCAGAAGGGGCTACACCTTC. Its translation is CASSSGRRGYTF.

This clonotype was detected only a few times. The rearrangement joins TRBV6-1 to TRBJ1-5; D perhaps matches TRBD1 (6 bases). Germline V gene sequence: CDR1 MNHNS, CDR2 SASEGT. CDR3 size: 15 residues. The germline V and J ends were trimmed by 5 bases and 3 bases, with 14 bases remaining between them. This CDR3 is CASSPRQDLNQPQHF. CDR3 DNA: TGTGCCAGCAGTCCGAGACAGGACCTCAATCAGCCCCAGCATTTT.

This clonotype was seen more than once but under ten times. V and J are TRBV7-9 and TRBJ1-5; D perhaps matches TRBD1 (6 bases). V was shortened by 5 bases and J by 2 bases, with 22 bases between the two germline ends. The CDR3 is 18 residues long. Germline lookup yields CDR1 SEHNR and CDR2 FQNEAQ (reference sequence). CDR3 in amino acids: CASSPGVEGLRGNQPQHF. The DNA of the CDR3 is TGTGCCAGCAGCCCAGGGGTTGAAGGGCTTCGAGGCAATCAGCCCCAGCATTTT. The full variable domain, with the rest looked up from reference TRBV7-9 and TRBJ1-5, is DTGVSQNPRHKITKRGQNVTFRCDPISEHNRLYWYRQTLGQGPEFLTYFQNEAQLEKSRLLSDRFSAERPKGSFSTLEIQRTEQGDSAMYLCASSPGVEGLRGNQPQHFGDGTRLSIL.

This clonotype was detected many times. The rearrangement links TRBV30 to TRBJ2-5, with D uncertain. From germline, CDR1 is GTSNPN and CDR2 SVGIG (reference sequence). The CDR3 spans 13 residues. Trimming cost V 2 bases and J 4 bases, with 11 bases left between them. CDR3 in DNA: TGTGCCTGGAGTAGGGTAGGTCGAGAGACCCAGTACTTC. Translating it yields CAWSRVGRETQYF.

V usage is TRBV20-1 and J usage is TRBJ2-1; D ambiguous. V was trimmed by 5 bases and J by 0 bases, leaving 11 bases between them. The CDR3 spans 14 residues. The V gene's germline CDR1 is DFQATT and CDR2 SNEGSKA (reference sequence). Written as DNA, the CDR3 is TGCAGTGCTCTTGAGGCGATCTCCTACAATGAGCAGTTCTTC. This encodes CSALEAISYNEQFF.